A selection of T cell receptor beta chains follows, all from one sample in a study of OX40 agonist ivuxolimab in advanced cancers. Sequencing used immunoSEQ multiplex PCR; TCRdb keeps in-frame clones, though not all of them. The data hold tens of thousands of clones, with around 90% observed a single time. The starting material was CD4+ or CD8+ T cells sorted from blood, obtained in a trial of the OX40 agonist ivuxolimab. These receptors came from an adult with an advanced solid tumor such as melanoma, head and neck, liver or kidney cancer. Each CDR3 is given with its conserved first and last residue. The D gene is left open where the match is weak. The size entry is marked missing in some rows and otherwise reads once, few, many or a size class.

. . TRBJ1-2 TRBV27 TGTGCCAGCAGTCCAAGCGGGGACGGGATTAACAACTATGGCTACACCTTC CASSPSGDGINNYGYTF
. . TRBJ2-7 TRBV27 TGTGCCAGCAGTGGTTTCGGGCGCAGTCGGTCCTACGAGCAGTACTTC CASSGFGRSRSYEQYF
. . TRBJ2-7 TRBV28 TGTGCCAGCAGTTTAAGTGACAGAGACTACGAGCAGTACTTC CASSLSDRDYEQYF
. . TRBJ2-5 TRBV29-1 TGCAGCGTTGGGCAGGGGTTAGAGACCCAGTACTTC CSVGQGLETQYF
. . TRBJ2-7 TRBV5-6 TGTGCCAGCAGCTTGGGAGGGGCCTTTCTGTACTTC CASSLGGAFLYF
once . TRBJ1-4 TRBV5-4 TGTGCCAGCAGCTTGGGATTAGGGACCGAAAAACTGTTTTTT CASSLGLGTEKLFF
. . TRBJ1-2 TRBV12-1 TGTGCCAGCAGCTTTGGGGTCTCAGGGGGCTCGTATGGCTACACCTTC CASSFGVSGGSYGYTF
. . TRBJ2-7 TRBV28 TGTGCCAGCAGATCCGACAGATCCTACGAGCAGTACTTC CASRSDRSYEQYF
. . TRBJ1-1 TRBV18 TGTGCCAGCTCACCGGTCCGACAGGTGAACATGAACACTGAAGCTTTCTTT CASSPVRQVNMNTEAFF
. . TRBJ2-5 TRBV2 TGTGCCAGGGGAGAAGAGACCCAGTACTTC CARGEETQYF
. . TRBJ2-1 TRBV5-4 TGTGCCAGCAGCTTGGGGACCTCGCTCTACAATGAGCAGTTCTTC CASSLGTSLYNEQFF
. . TRBJ1-5 TRBV7-9 TGTGCCAGCAGCATAGGGGGTCAGCCCCAGCATTTT CASSIGGQPQHF
. TRBD1 TRBJ1-1 TRBV25-1 TGTGCCAGCAGTCCCACAGGGGGAAGGTCTGGGGACACTGAAGCTTTCTTT CASSPTGGRSGDTEAFF
. . TRBJ1-4 TRBV6-5 TGTGCCAGCACGCCGACAGGAAACGTCATGGAAAAACTGTTTTTT CASTPTGNVMEKLFF
. . TRBJ2-7 TRBV10-3 TGTGCCATCAGTGAGTCTTTTTACGAGCAGTACTTC CAISESFYEQYF
. . TRBJ1-3 TRBV6-1 TGTGCCAGCAGTGACTGGGGGGCTGGAAACACCATATATTTT CASSDWGAGNTIYF
once . TRBJ2-5 TRBV28 TGTGCCAGCAGCCACAATGGTCGGGGTCCTGAAGAGACCCAGTACTTC CASSHNGRGPEETQYF
once . TRBJ1-2 TRBV5-5 TGTGCCAGCAGCTCCGACCTCTATGGCTACACCTTC CASSSDLYGYTF
. . TRBJ2-3 TRBV9 TGTGCCAGCAGCGCCGACAGGGAGGCAGATACGCAGTATTTT CASSADREADTQYF
. . TRBJ2-2 TRBV4-1 TGCGCCAGCAGCCAAGCCGAGGCGCGAGCGAACACCGGGGAGCTGTTTTTT CASSQAEARANTGELFF
. . TRBJ2-2 TRBV7-9 TGTGCCAGCAGCTCTGACAGCTTACCCGGGGAGCTGTTTTTT CASSSDSLPGELFF
. . TRBJ1-1 TRBV6-9 TGTGCCAGCAGTTATGAGGAAGTGAACACTGAAGCTTTCTTT CASSYEEVNTEAFF
. . TRBJ1-4 TRBV27 TGTGCCAGCAGTTCTGACAGCTATAATGAAAAACTGTTTTTT CASSSDSYNEKLFF
. . TRBJ2-1 TRBV5-1 TGCGCCAGCGGGGGACTTCGAAGCTCCTACAATGAGCAGTTCTTC CASGGLRSSYNEQFF
. . TRBJ2-5 TRBV29-1 TGCAGCATCCGGGACAAAGGGGAGACCCAGTACTTC CSIRDKGETQYF
. . TRBJ1-2 TRBV15 TGTGCCACCAGCAGAGATATGGGGGTGAAAGGCTACACCTTC CATSRDMGVKGYTF
. . TRBJ2-3 TRBV6-5 TGTGCCAGCAGTTACAACCCCTCCCGGGATACGCAGTATTTT CASSYNPSRDTQYF
. . TRBJ2-5 TRBV28 TGTGCCAGCCAGGGGTCGTTTCAAGAGACCCAGTACTTC CASQGSFQETQYF
once . TRBJ1-3 TRBV30 TGTGCCTGGAGTAGACTGAGCTCTGGAAACACCATATATTTT CAWSRLSSGNTIYF
. TRBD1 TRBJ2-3 TRBV7-6 TGTGCCAGCAGCTTAGGGACAGGGCACACAGATACGCAGTATTTT CASSLGTGHTDTQYF
. . TRBJ1-2 TRBV21-1 TGTGCCAGCAGCAAATTGAGGGACAGGGGGCGGGTTGATGGCTACACCTTC CASSKLRDRGRVDGYTF
. . TRBJ1-5 TRBV6-5 TGTGCCAGCAGTTACGGGCGGAATAGCAATCAGCCCCAGCATTTT CASSYGRNSNQPQHF
. . TRBJ1-5 TRBV6-1 TGTGCCAGCAGACAGGATAGCAATCAGCCCCAGCATTTT CASRQDSNQPQHF
once . TRBJ2-1 TRBV7-6 TGTGCCAGCAGCCGAGACGAGACTAGTTACAATGAGCAGTTCTTC CASSRDETSYNEQFF
. TRBD2 TRBJ2-2 TRBV9 TGTGCCAGCAGCGTAGGACTAGCGAGGGGCACCGGGGAGCTGTTTTTT CASSVGLARGTGELFF
. . TRBJ2-7 TRBV5-1 TGCGCCAGCAGCCCCGGGCGGCGACAGAGCTCCTACGAGCAGTACTTC CASSPGRRQSSYEQYF
. . TRBJ2-1 TRBV7-6 TGTGCCAGCAGCTTAGAGGCGGGTAACTCCTACAATGAGCAGTTCTTC CASSLEAGNSYNEQFF
. TRBD2 TRBJ2-7 TRBV6-1 TGTGCCAGCAGAACTGGCGGGAGCGGTACCTACGAGCAGTACTTC CASRTGGSGTYEQYF
. . TRBJ2-7 TRBV7-8 TGTGCCAGCAGCTTAAACCAGGCTCGCTCCTACGAGCAGTACTTC CASSLNQARSYEQYF
. . TRBJ2-7 TRBV18 TGTGCCAGCTCGGGCGGATCCTACGAGCAGTACTTC CASSGGSYEQYF
few TRBD1 TRBJ2-3 TRBV27 TGTGCCAGCAGTTTAAAGTCGAGGACAGGGGTCACAGATACGCAGTATTTT CASSLKSRTGVTDTQYF